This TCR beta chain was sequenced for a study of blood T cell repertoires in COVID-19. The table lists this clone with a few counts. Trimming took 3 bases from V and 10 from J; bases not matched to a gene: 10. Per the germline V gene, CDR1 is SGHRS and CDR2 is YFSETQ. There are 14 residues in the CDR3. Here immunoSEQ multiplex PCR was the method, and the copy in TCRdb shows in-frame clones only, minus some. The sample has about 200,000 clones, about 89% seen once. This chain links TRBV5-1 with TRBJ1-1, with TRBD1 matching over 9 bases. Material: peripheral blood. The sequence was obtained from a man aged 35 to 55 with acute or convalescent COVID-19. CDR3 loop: CASSSTGGRSGAFF. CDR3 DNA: TGCGCCAGCAGCTCGACAGGGGGTCGAAGCGGAGCTTTCTTT.